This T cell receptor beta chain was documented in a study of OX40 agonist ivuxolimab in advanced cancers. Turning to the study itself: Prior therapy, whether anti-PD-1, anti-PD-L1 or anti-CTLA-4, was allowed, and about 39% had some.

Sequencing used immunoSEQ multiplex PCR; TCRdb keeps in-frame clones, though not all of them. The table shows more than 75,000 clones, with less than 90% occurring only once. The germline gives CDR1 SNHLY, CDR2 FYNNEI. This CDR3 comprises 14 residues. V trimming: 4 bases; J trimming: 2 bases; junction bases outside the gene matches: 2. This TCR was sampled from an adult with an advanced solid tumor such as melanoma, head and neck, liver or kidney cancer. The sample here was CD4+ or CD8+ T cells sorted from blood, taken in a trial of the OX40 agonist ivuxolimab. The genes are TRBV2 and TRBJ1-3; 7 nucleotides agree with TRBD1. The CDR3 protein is CASSGQGTGNTIYF. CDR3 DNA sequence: TGTGCCAGCAGTGGACAGGGTACTGGAAACACCATATATTTT.